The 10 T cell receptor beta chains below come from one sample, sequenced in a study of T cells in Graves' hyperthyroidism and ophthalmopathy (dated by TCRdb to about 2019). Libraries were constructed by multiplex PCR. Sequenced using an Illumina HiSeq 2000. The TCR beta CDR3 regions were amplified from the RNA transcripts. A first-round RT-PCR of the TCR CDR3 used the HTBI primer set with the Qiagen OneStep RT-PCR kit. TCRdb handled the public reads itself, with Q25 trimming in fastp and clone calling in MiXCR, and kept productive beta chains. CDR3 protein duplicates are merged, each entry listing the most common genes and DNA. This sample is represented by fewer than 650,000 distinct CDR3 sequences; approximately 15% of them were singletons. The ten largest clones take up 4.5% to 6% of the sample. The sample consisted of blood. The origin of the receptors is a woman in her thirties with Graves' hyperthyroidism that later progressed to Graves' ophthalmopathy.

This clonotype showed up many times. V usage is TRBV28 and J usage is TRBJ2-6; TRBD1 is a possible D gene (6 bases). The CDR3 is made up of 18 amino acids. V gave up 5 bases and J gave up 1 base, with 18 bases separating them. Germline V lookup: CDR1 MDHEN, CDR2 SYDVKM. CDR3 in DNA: TGTGCCAGCAGTGAGCTAATTGGGACATTGTCTGGGGCCAACGTCCTGACTTTC. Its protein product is CASSELIGTLSGANVLTF.

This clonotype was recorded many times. The DNA of the CDR3 is TGTGCCAGCAGTTACTCACTAGCAGAGGCAGGGAACGAGCAGTACTTC. Translating gives CASSYSLAEAGNEQYF. This chain links TRBV6-5 with TRBJ2-7, with a tentative D call TRBD2 (6 bases). Germline V gene lookup returns CDR1 MNHEY and CDR2 SVGAGI. This CDR3 has 16 amino acids. Trimming stripped 0 bases from V and 5 bases from J, with 17 bases between.

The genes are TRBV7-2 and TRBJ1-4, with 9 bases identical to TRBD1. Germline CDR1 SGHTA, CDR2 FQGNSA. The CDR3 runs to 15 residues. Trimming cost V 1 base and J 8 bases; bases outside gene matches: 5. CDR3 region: CASSLEGQGKEKLFF. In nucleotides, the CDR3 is TGTGCCAGCAGCTTAGAGGGACAGGGAAAAGAAAAACTGTTTTTT.

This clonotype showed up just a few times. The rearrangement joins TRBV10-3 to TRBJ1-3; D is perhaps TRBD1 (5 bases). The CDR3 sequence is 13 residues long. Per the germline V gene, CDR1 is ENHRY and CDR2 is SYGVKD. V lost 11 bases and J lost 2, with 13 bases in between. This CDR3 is CAGWDQAGNTIYF. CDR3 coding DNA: TGTGCCGGCTGGGACCAAGCTGGAAACACCATATATTTT.

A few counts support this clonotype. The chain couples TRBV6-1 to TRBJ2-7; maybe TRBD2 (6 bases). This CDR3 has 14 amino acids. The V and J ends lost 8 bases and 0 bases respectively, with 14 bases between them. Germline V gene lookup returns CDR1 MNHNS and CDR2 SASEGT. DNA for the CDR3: TGTGCCAGCGGGTTTGTGGGGGGCTCCTACGAGCAGTACTTC. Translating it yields CASGFVGGSYEQYF.

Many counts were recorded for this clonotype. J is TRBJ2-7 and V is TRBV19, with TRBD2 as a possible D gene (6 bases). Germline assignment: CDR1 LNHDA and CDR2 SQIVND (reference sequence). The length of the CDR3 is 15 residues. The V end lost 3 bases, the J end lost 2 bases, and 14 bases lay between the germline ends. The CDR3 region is CASSMGLGGTYEQYF. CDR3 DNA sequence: TGTGCCAGTAGTATGGGGCTGGGGGGAACCTACGAGCAGTACTTC.

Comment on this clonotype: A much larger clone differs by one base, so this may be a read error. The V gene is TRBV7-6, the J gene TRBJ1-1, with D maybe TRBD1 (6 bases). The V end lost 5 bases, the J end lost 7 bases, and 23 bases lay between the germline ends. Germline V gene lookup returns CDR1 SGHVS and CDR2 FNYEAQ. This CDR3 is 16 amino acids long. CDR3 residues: CASSAMRGATRGEAFF. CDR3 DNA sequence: TGTGCCAGCAGCGCGATGCGGGGGGCGACCCGCGGTGAAGCTTTCTTT.

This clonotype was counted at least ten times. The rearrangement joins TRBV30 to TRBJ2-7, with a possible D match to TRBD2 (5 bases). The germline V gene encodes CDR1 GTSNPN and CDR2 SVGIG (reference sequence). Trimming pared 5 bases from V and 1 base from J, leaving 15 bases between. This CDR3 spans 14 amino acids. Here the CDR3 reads CAWADFPGSYEQYF. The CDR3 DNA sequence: TGTGCCTGGGCAGACTTTCCGGGATCCTACGAGCAGTACTTC.

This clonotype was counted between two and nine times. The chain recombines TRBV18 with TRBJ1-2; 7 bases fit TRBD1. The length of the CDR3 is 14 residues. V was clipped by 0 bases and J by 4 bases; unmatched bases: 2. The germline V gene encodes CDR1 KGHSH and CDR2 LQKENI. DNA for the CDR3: TGTGCCAGCTCACCACCCCGGGACAGCTATGGCTACACCTTC. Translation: CASSPPRDSYGYTF.

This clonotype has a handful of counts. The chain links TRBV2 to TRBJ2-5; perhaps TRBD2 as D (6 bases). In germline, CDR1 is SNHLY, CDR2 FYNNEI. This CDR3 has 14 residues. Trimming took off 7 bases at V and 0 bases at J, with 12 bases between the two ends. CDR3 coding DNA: TGTGCCAGCAAGGGAGGAGCGGACCAAGAGACCCAGTACTTC. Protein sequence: CASKGGADQETQYF.